Listed below are T cell receptor beta chains from one sample, sequenced in a study of T cells in Graves' hyperthyroidism and ophthalmopathy. Using its own MiXCR run on the multiplex PCR reads, TCRdb lists one record per CDR3 protein. The profile shows fewer than 850,000 distinct CDR3 sequences, around a sixth of them singletons. The sample comprised blood. The receptors derive from a man over 45 with Graves' hyperthyroidism. CDR3s include the opening cysteine and the closing phenylalanine or tryptophan. The D gene is left open where the match is weak. Clone size is stated in some rows and not others, as once, few, many or a class when expanded.

size: few
J: TRBJ1-2
V: TRBV25-1
D: -
DNA: TGTGCCAGCAGTGATCGGTCAGGGAATGGCTACACCTTC
CDR3: CASSDRSGNGYTF

size: many
J: TRBJ2-1
V: TRBV6-1
D: -
DNA: TGTGCCAGCAGTGGGCCCACCCTAGTCTACCATTACAATGAGCAGTTCTTC
CDR3: CASSGPTLVYHYNEQFF

size: few
J: TRBJ2-1
V: TRBV7-8
D: TRBD2
DNA: TGTGCCAGCAGCTTTTTTAACCGGACTAGCGGGAGGAGTCACAATGAGCAGTTCTTC
CDR3: CASSFFNRTSGRSHNEQFF

size: many
J: TRBJ1-5
V: TRBV12-3/TRBV12-4
D: -
DNA: TGTGCCAGCAGTCCCGTGGACGGCAATCAGCCCCAGCATTTT
CDR3: CASSPVDGNQPQHF

size: -
J: TRBJ2-7
V: TRBV20-1
D: -
DNA: TGCAGTGCTAGAGATCGAAGGGCAGGCTACGAGCAGTACTTC
CDR3: CSARDRRAGYEQYF

size: few
J: TRBJ1-5
V: TRBV6-2/TRBV6-3
D: -
DNA: TGTGCCAGCACCCTACTACCGATGAACAGGGCAACTGCCAGCAATCAGCCCCAGCATTTT
CDR3: CASTLLPMNRATASNQPQHF

size: -
J: TRBJ2-4
V: TRBV6-1
D: -
DNA: TGTGCCAGCAGGGATCCTAACAAAAACATTCAGTACTTC
CDR3: CASRDPNKNIQYF

size: many
J: TRBJ2-1
V: TRBV3-1
D: -
DNA: TGTGCCAGCAGCCAAGACAGGAACTCCTACAATGAGCAGTTCTTC
CDR3: CASSQDRNSYNEQFF

size: few
J: TRBJ2-7
V: TRBV13
D: -
DNA: TGTGCCAGCAGCCCTACAGGGAGGTACGAGCAGTACTTC
CDR3: CASSPTGRYEQYF

size: few
J: TRBJ2-7
V: TRBV11-2
D: TRBD1
DNA: TGTGCCAGCAGCCTTCAGGACAGGGGCTCCTACGAGCAGTACTTC
CDR3: CASSLQDRGSYEQYF

size: -
J: TRBJ2-1
V: TRBV5-4
D: -
DNA: TGTGCCAGCAGCTCTCCGGGACTGAAGACTTACAATGAGCAGTTCTTC
CDR3: CASSSPGLKTYNEQFF

size: many
J: TRBJ2-7
V: TRBV2
D: TRBD1
DNA: TGTGCCAGCACGGGACAGGGGTCCTACGAGCAGTACTTC
CDR3: CASTGQGSYEQYF

size: -
J: TRBJ2-7
V: TRBV7-9
D: TRBD1
DNA: TGTGCCAGCAGCTTGGGAAAGGGGGCCTCCTACGAGCAGTACTTC
CDR3: CASSLGKGASYEQYF

size: many
J: TRBJ2-1
V: TRBV27
D: TRBD1
DNA: TGTGCCAGCAGTTTGGGACAGGCGTACAATGAGCAGTTCTTC
CDR3: CASSLGQAYNEQFF

size: few
J: TRBJ2-7
V: TRBV7-6
D: TRBD1
DNA: TGTGCCAGCAGCCCGGGACAGGGGGCGGCCTACGAGCAGTACTTC
CDR3: CASSPGQGAAYEQYF

size: few
J: TRBJ1-1
V: TRBV19
D: -
DNA: TGTGCCAGTAGTATGGAGACTTTGAACACTGAAGCTTTCTTT
CDR3: CASSMETLNTEAFF

size: -
J: TRBJ2-7
V: TRBV2
D: -
DNA: TGTGCCAGCAGTTTGGTAGCGGCAACCTACGAGCAGTACTTC
CDR3: CASSLVAATYEQYF

size: many
J: TRBJ2-1
V: TRBV11-2
D: -
DNA: TGTGCCAGCAGCTTAGGGGAATTCGGGGAGCTCCTGGGGAATGAGCAGTTCTTC
CDR3: CASSLGEFGELLGNEQFF

size: few
J: TRBJ2-7
V: TRBV7-2
D: TRBD1
DNA: TGTGCCAGCAGCCCTACGACAGGGGACTACGAGCAGTACTTC
CDR3: CASSPTTGDYEQYF

size: many
J: TRBJ2-2
V: TRBV3-1
D: -
DNA: TGTGCCAGCAGCCAGGGGGCCGGGGAGCTGTTTTTT
CDR3: CASSQGAGELFF

size: -
J: TRBJ2-3
V: TRBV27
D: TRBD2
DNA: TGTGCCAGCACCTCCTTAGCGGGAGTGGGCACAGATACGCAGTATTTT
CDR3: CASTSLAGVGTDTQYF

size: few
J: TRBJ1-6
V: TRBV7-9
D: -
DNA: TGTGCCAGCAGCTTAGCGCCGGGGGGCATGTCCTATAATTCACCCCTCCACTTT
CDR3: CASSLAPGGMSYNSPLHF

size: -
J: TRBJ2-5
V: TRBV11-2
D: -
DNA: TGTGCCAGCAGCTTAGGAGCGGACCCCCAAGAGACCCAGTACTTC
CDR3: CASSLGADPQETQYF

size: many
J: TRBJ2-4
V: TRBV28
D: -
DNA: TGTGCCAGCATCCTGGGAGCCGAAAACATTCAGTACTTC
CDR3: CASILGAENIQYF

size: many
J: TRBJ2-1
V: TRBV7-9
D: -
DNA: TGTGCCAGCGGAGACAATGAGCAGTTCTTC
CDR3: CASGDNEQFF

size: -
J: TRBJ2-3
V: TRBV28
D: TRBD2
DNA: TGTGCCAGCAGTTTCCCTCGACTAGCGGGAGGGCGGACAGATACGCAGTATTTT
CDR3: CASSFPRLAGGRTDTQYF

size: many
J: TRBJ1-6
V: TRBV15
D: -
DNA: TGTGCCACCAGAGAAAATTCACCCCTCCACTTT
CDR3: CATRENSPLHF

size: many
J: TRBJ1-2
V: TRBV12-3/TRBV12-4
D: TRBD1
DNA: TGTGCCAGCAGTCCTACAGGGGGCGGCTATGGCTACACCTTC
CDR3: CASSPTGGGYGYTF

size: -
J: TRBJ1-2
V: TRBV12-3/TRBV12-4
D: TRBD1
DNA: TGTGCCAGCAGGGGAGCACGGGACAGGGAGGACGGCTACACCTTC
CDR3: CASRGARDREDGYTF

size: many
J: TRBJ2-1
V: TRBV7-2
D: TRBD1
DNA: TGTGCCAGCAGTCGCTCCGGGACAGGGGGCTCCTACAATGAGCAGTTCTTC
CDR3: CASSRSGTGGSYNEQFF

size: many
J: TRBJ2-2
V: TRBV28
D: -
DNA: TGTGCCAGCAGACGACCGGGACTGAGAGACGCCGGGGAGCTGTTTTTT
CDR3: CASRRPGLRDAGELFF

size: many
J: TRBJ2-1
V: TRBV28
D: TRBD1
DNA: TGTGCCAGCAGTTTAATGGCCCAGGGGGCCCTCATTTCCTACAATGAGCAGTTCTTC
CDR3: CASSLMAQGALISYNEQFF

size: many
J: TRBJ2-7
V: TRBV28
D: TRBD2
DNA: TGTGCCAGCAGTCCGCCCACTAGCGGGGGCCCCTACGAGCAGTACTTC
CDR3: CASSPPTSGGPYEQYF

size: few
J: TRBJ2-2
V: TRBV20-1
D: -
DNA: TGCAGTGCTGGGCCTGGTGGGATCACCGGGGAGCTGTTTTTT
CDR3: CSAGPGGITGELFF

size: few
J: TRBJ1-5
V: TRBV30
D: -
DNA: TGTGCCTGGAGTGAGGCCAGGAGCAATCAGCCCCAGCATTTT
CDR3: CAWSEARSNQPQHF

size: many
J: TRBJ2-5
V: TRBV20-1
D: -
DNA: TGCAGCCTACGTAATGGCCTGCGGGTGGTTGGGGAGACCCAGTACTTC
CDR3: CSLRNGLRVVGETQYF

size: many
J: TRBJ2-7
V: TRBV28
D: -
DNA: TGTGCCAGCAGTTTATCGGCCCTCCTTTACGAGCAGTACTTC
CDR3: CASSLSALLYEQYF

size: many
J: TRBJ2-3
V: TRBV30
D: TRBD1
DNA: TGTGCCCGCTCGACAGGGGGGGCAGATACGCAGTATTTT
CDR3: CARSTGGADTQYF

size: many
J: TRBJ2-2
V: TRBV11-2
D: TRBD1
DNA: TGTGCCAGCAGCTTACAGGGGGTAGCCGGGGAGCTGTTTTTT
CDR3: CASSLQGVAGELFF

size: many
J: TRBJ2-5
V: TRBV19
D: -
DNA: TGTGCCAGCAGTAGACCAGGGCGGGAGACCCAGTACTTC
CDR3: CASSRPGRETQYF

size: many
J: TRBJ2-6
V: TRBV29-1
D: -
DNA: TGCAGCATCATGGCGTACTCTGGGGCCAACGTCCTGACTTTC
CDR3: CSIMAYSGANVLTF

size: few
J: TRBJ1-1
V: TRBV3-1
D: -
DNA: TGTGCCAGCAGCCAAGAGGGAACGGGCGGTGAAGCTTTCTTT
CDR3: CASSQEGTGGEAFF

size: once
J: TRBJ2-7
V: TRBV2
D: -
DNA: TGTGCCAGCAGCCAGAGACAGGTCTCCTACGAGCAGTACTTC
CDR3: CASSQRQVSYEQYF

size: many
J: TRBJ2-3
V: TRBV28
D: TRBD2
DNA: TGTGCCAGCAGTGCTACCGTGACTAGCGGGAGAACAGATACGCAGTATTTT
CDR3: CASSATVTSGRTDTQYF

size: many
J: TRBJ1-1
V: TRBV29-1
D: -
DNA: TGCAGCACCACCTCTGATGGGGAGATGAACACTGAAGCTTTCTTT
CDR3: CSTTSDGEMNTEAFF

size: -
J: TRBJ2-1
V: TRBV6-5
D: -
DNA: TGTGCCAGCAGTTACGAGGGACTTGCTTACAATGAGCAGTTCTTC
CDR3: CASSYEGLAYNEQFF

size: -
J: TRBJ2-7
V: TRBV5-8
D: -
DNA: TGTGCCAGCAGCTTAGGCAGGGTGGGTGACGAGCAGTACTTC
CDR3: CASSLGRVGDEQYF

size: -
J: TRBJ2-7
V: TRBV29-1
D: TRBD2
DNA: TGCAGCACATACACCGGGGGGATGAACTCCTACGAGCAGTACTTC
CDR3: CSTYTGGMNSYEQYF

size: many
J: TRBJ2-1
V: TRBV12-3/TRBV12-4
D: -
DNA: TGTGCCAGCAGTTTATTCGGGAGAGGGGACAATGAGCAGTTCTTC
CDR3: CASSLFGRGDNEQFF

size: many
J: TRBJ1-4
V: TRBV12-3/TRBV12-4
D: -
DNA: TGTGCCAGCAGTTTGGGGGTAGCTAATGAAAAACTGTTTTTT
CDR3: CASSLGVANEKLFF

size: few
J: TRBJ2-6
V: TRBV7-3
D: -
DNA: TGTGCCAGCAGTCCACGGGGTGGGGCCAACGTCCTGACTTTC
CDR3: CASSPRGGANVLTF

size: -
J: TRBJ2-1
V: TRBV20-1
D: TRBD2
DNA: TGCAGTGCTAGAGAAAGTCGGGGGGGCTACAATGAGCAGTTCTTC
CDR3: CSARESRGGYNEQFF

size: many
J: TRBJ2-1
V: TRBV3-1
D: -
DNA: TGTGCCAGCAGCCAAGATCGTGGGGTACAGTCCTACAATGAGCAGTTCTTC
CDR3: CASSQDRGVQSYNEQFF

size: -
J: TRBJ2-3
V: TRBV11-3
D: -
DNA: TGCGCCAGCAGCCAATCCCCCGTGGTCCCAGATACGCAGTATTTT
CDR3: CASSQSPVVPDTQYF

size: -
J: TRBJ2-6
V: TRBV20-1
D: -
DNA: TGCAGTGCTCCGAACAGGCGCCACTCCTCTGGGGCCAACGTCCTGACTTTC
CDR3: CSAPNRRHSSGANVLTF

size: -
J: TRBJ2-1
V: TRBV11-1
D: TRBD2
DNA: TGTGCCAGCAGCCCGCCCCTAGCGGGAGAGTATGAGCAGTTCTTC
CDR3: CASSPPLAGEYEQFF

size: many
J: TRBJ1-2
V: TRBV6-1
D: TRBD1
DNA: TGTGCCAGCAAACTAAAGCCGGGACAGGGGGCTTACTATGGCTACACCTTC
CDR3: CASKLKPGQGAYYGYTF

size: many
J: TRBJ1-1
V: TRBV5-1
D: TRBD1
DNA: TGCGCCAGCAGCCCCGGGACAGCGCACACTGAAGCTTTCTTT
CDR3: CASSPGTAHTEAFF

size: once
J: TRBJ2-1
V: TRBV18
D: -
DNA: TGTGCCAGCTCACCACCTTACACGGACAGTTACAATGAGCAGTTCTTC
CDR3: CASSPPYTDSYNEQFF

size: -
J: TRBJ1-2
V: TRBV7-2
D: -
DNA: TGTGCCAGCAGCTTAGTTGGTGGCCCCACGGGGGCAAACTATGGCTACACCTTC
CDR3: CASSLVGGPTGANYGYTF